A single sample is the source of the 16 T cell receptor beta chains below, sequenced in a study of Graves' ophthalmopathy and Graves' hyperthyroidism. Amplification targeted the TCR beta CDR3 regions, with RNA transcripts as the source material. First-round RT-PCR used HTBI primers; second-round multiplex PCR followed. From the multiplex PCR reads, TCRdb called clonotypes with MiXCR, one entry per CDR3 protein. This table holds fewer than 600,000 distinct CDR3 sequences, over 13% found once. Sequenced input: blood. The receptors were gathered from a woman in her twenties or thirties with Graves' ophthalmopathy.

V usage is TRBV12-3 or TRBV12-4 and J usage is TRBJ2-2, with TRBD2 matching 7 bases. Trimming took 7 bases from V and 4 from J; bases not matched to a gene: 9. The length of the CDR3 is 15 residues. The CDR3 sequence is CASTWGGGGTGELFF. CDR3 DNA: TGTGCCAGCACCTGGGGGGGTGGAGGCACCGGGGAGCTGTTTTTT.

This clonotype was seen at least ten times. V gene TRBV18 combines with J gene TRBJ2-5; D might be TRBD2 (5 bases). The CDR3 loop spans 13 amino acids. Germline V gene lookup returns CDR1 KGHSH and CDR2 LQKENI. V was trimmed by 8 bases and J by 2 bases, leaving 12 bases between them. CDR3 sequence reads: CASSPRGQETQYF. The CDR3, as DNA: TGTGCCAGCAGTCCAAGAGGGCAAGAGACCCAGTACTTC.

This clonotype was recorded many times. One junction end disagrees with the germline gene, perhaps due to a read error. In DNA, the CDR3 is TGCAGTGTTCCCCGGCAGGGGGCGACCTTC. Its protein is CSVPRQGATF. The chain combines TRBV20-1 with TRBJ2-5; 8 bases are a match to TRBD1. The length of the CDR3 is 10 residues. Germline V gene lookup returns CDR1 DFQATT and CDR2 SNEGSKA (reference sequence).

The chain's CDR3 is CASSPGTGHSPLHF. In DNA, the CDR3 is TGTGCCAGTAGTCCCGGGACAGGGCATTCACCCCTCCACTTT. The chain has TRBV19 and TRBJ1-6, with 9 bases identical to TRBD1. The CDR3 has 14 residues. V lost 5 bases to trimming and J lost 8 bases; unmatched junction nucleotides: 4. Germline CDR1 is LNHDA and CDR2 is SQIVND (reference sequence).

In its sample, this clonotype was seen many times. The chain links TRBV28 to TRBJ2-2; 9 nucleotides line up with TRBD1. With 5 bases clipped from V and 3 bases from J, the junction kept 7 bases outside the gene matches. This CDR3 has 16 amino acids. The germline CDR1 and CDR2 sequences are MDHEN and SYDVKM. The chain's CDR3 is CASSRSGTGHTGELFF. CDR3 bases: TGTGCCAGCAGTCGATCAGGGACAGGGCACACCGGGGAGCTGTTTTTT.

The chain carries TRBV27 and TRBJ1-2; D might be TRBD1 (5 bases). The CDR3 is 15 residues long. The germline V gene has CDR1 MNHEY and CDR2 SMNVEV (reference sequence). Trimming took off 6 bases at V and 0 bases at J, with 14 bases between the two ends. CDR3 nucleotide sequence: TGTGCCAGCAGCTTAGACAGCCAAACTAACTATGGCTACACCTTC. Translation gives CASSLDSQTNYGYTF.

This clonotype was observed at least ten times. The J gene is TRBJ1-2, the V gene TRBV10-3; TRBD1 is a possible D gene (6 bases). The V gene lost 0 bases and the J gene lost 3 bases, with 11 bases spanning the gap. From germline, CDR1 is ENHRY and CDR2 SYGVKD. CDR3 length: 15 residues. This CDR3 is CAISESRQVDYGYTF. Written as DNA, the CDR3 is TGTGCCATCAGTGAGTCGAGACAGGTTGACTATGGCTACACCTTC.

This clonotype occurred many times. The rearrangement joins TRBV6-2 or TRBV6-3 to TRBJ2-2, with D possibly matching TRBD2 (6 bases). Germline V gene data show CDR1 as MNHEY and CDR2 as SVGEGT. Trimming took off 6 bases at V and 5 bases at J, with 7 bases between the two ends. This CDR3 has 12 amino acids. CDR3 sequence: CASRGGTGELFF. The CDR3 DNA sequence: TGTGCCAGCAGGGGGGGAACCGGGGAGCTGTTTTTT.

There are many counts of this clonotype. The rearrangement uses TRBV5-5 and TRBJ1-6; D call uncertain. V was trimmed by 1 base and J by 7 bases, leaving 9 bases between them. This CDR3 is built from 14 residues. Germline CDR1 SGHKS, CDR2 YYEKEE (reference sequence). The CDR3 here is CASSLRAANSPLHF. In DNA form, the CDR3 reads TGTGCCAGCAGCTTGAGGGCGGCCAATTCACCCCTCCACTTT.

This clonotype was seen a handful of times. The V call is TRBV12-3 or TRBV12-4, the J call TRBJ2-2; D remains ambiguous. V gave up 11 bases and J gave up 4 bases, with 17 bases separating them. The CDR3 runs 14 residues. CDR3 coding DNA: TGTGCCGGCCTCGGGCAGGACGGCACCGGGGAGCTGTTTTTT. It translates to CAGLGQDGTGELFF.

This clonotype has ten or more counts. The chain carries TRBV12-5 and TRBJ2-4, with unresolved D. V was shortened by 0 bases and J by 0 bases, with 9 bases between the two germline ends. CDR3 length: 16 amino acids. CDR1 is LGHNT, CDR2 FRNRAP, per germline. The CDR3 DNA follows: TGTGCTAGTGGTTTGGTCTCAGGCATAGCCAAAAACATTCAGTACTTC. Translation: CASGLVSGIAKNIQYF. The full variable domain, in which reference TRBV12-5 and TRBJ2-4 provide the parts outside the CDR3, is DARVTQTPRHKVTEMGQEVTMRCQPILGHNTVFWYRQTMMQGLELLAYFRNRAPLDDSGMPKDRFSAEMPDATLATLKIQPSEPRDSAVYFCASGLVSGIAKNIQYFGAGTRLSVL.

V usage is TRBV4-1 and J usage is TRBJ2-7, with unresolved D. In germline, CDR1 is MGHRA, CDR2 YSYEKL. The CDR3 is 11 residues long. Trimming left V 2 bases short and J 6 bases short, with 5 bases between. The chain's CDR3 is CASSQQSEQYF. In DNA form, the CDR3 reads TGCGCCAGCAGCCAACAGAGCGAGCAGTACTTC.

The V call is TRBV11-2, the J call TRBJ1-1, with D tentatively TRBD1 (5 bases). The CDR3 extends over 13 amino acids. The germline V and J ends were trimmed by 8 bases and 3 bases, with 13 bases remaining between them. The germline V gene has CDR1 SGHAT and CDR2 FQNNGV. The CDR3 DNA is TGTGCCAGCCGTATCTCGGGGGACACTGAAGCTTTCTTT. Its translation is CASRISGDTEAFF.

About this clonotype: This may be a read error, as it is one base from a much larger clone. The chain is built from TRBV5-1 and TRBJ2-5, with TRBD2 identical over 8 bases. The CDR3 totals 18 residues. Germline CDR1 reads SGHRS; CDR2 reads YFSETQ. CDR3: CASSPGRLANMRGETEYF. The DNA of the CDR3 is TGCGCCAGCAGCCCTGGCAGACTAGCGAACATGCGGGGAGAGACCGAGTACTTC.

This clonotype occurred a few times. The rearrangement uses TRBV24-1 and TRBJ2-2; perhaps TRBD2 as D (6 bases). This CDR3 is built from 15 residues. The V gene lost 1 base and the J gene lost 7 bases, with 12 bases spanning the gap. Germline CDR1 reads KGHDR; CDR2 reads SFDVKD. In nucleotides, the CDR3 is TGTGCCACCAGTGATTTCGGAGGGGAGATCGGGGAGCTGTTTTTT. Amino acids: CATSDFGGEIGELFF.

This clonotype appeared many times. V usage is TRBV12-3 or TRBV12-4 and J usage is TRBJ1-1; D is unclear. Trimming took off 3 bases at V and 3 bases at J, with 8 bases between the two ends. The length of the CDR3 is 13 residues. CDR3 DNA: TGTGCCAGCAGTTTCCGACGGGACACTGAAGCTTTCTTT. Residues: CASSFRRDTEAFF.